The 20 T cell receptor beta chains given below trace back to one sample, sequenced in a study of T cell responses to AZD1222 COVID-19 vaccine. Sequencing was performed with immunoSEQ multiplex PCR; in TCRdb, only in-frame clones are kept and a portion is missing. The top ten hold about 4.5% of the sample, which has roughly 86,000 clones, 85% seen once. The sample was peripheral blood, taken 28 days after the second AZD1222 dose. The source of these receptors is an adult who received the AZD1222 COVID-19 vaccine.

The chain is built from TRBV4-1 and TRBJ2-1, with D possibly called TRBD1 or TRBD2 (5 bases each). Looked up from germline, CDR1 is MGHRA and CDR2 is YSYEKL. The ends were cut back, 3 bases at V and 3 bases at J, with 12 bases in the middle. The CDR3 loop spans 15 amino acids. The CDR3, as DNA: TGCGCCAGCAGCCAGCAGGGTGGGGGCTACAATGAGCAGTTCTTC. This codes for CASSQQGGGYNEQFF.

This rearrangement joins TRBV7-9 to TRBJ2-7, with TRBD1 identical over 12 bases. Germline CDR1 and CDR2: SEHNR and FQNEAQ (reference sequence). CDR3 length equals 14 residues. With V trimmed by 3 bases and J by 5 bases, 2 bases remained unmatched. CDR3 protein: CASSLGTGGHEQYF. The CDR3 DNA reads TGTGCCAGCAGCTTGGGGACAGGGGGCCACGAGCAGTACTTC.

The chain is built from TRBV3-1 (or the pseudogene TRBV3-2) and TRBJ2-3, with 12 positions matching TRBD2. Germline assignment: CDR1 LGHDT and CDR2 YNNKEL (reference sequence). With V trimmed by 3 bases and J by 15 bases, 4 bases remained unmatched. The CDR3 has 12 amino acids. In DNA, the CDR3 is TGTGCCAGCAGCCATCTAGCGGGAGGGCCTTATTTT. Amino acid sequence: CASSHLAGGPYF.

The rearrangement joins TRBV5-4 to TRBJ1-2, with 7 nucleotides matching TRBD1. The ends lost 4 bases at V and 4 bases at J; junction bases unmatched: 7. Germline-derived CDR1 and CDR2 are SGHNT and YYREEE (reference sequence). The CDR3 is 14 amino acids. The CDR3 sequence is CASSLEGQRYGYTF. For the CDR3, the DNA is TGTGCCAGCAGCCTGGAGGGACAGCGCTATGGCTACACCTTC.

The chain uses TRBV5-5 and TRBJ2-5; D is uncertain. There are 14 residues in the CDR3. Trimming stripped 0 bases from V and 5 bases from J, with 11 bases between. Germline V CDR1 and CDR2: SGHKS, YYEKEE (reference sequence). CDR3 in DNA: TGTGCCAGCAGCTTGGTTCTGGGCCGGGAGACCCAGTACTTC. Residues: CASSLVLGRETQYF.

This chain's CDR3 is CASRGLQEWYGYTF. The CDR3 coding sequence is TGTGCCAGCAGGGGACTCCAGGAGTGGTATGGCTACACCTTC. This chain uses TRBV6-5 with TRBJ1-2; a weak D match, TRBD1 (5 bases). V dropped 6 bases and J dropped 5 bases, with 16 bases sitting between them. The germline gives CDR1 MNHEY, CDR2 SVGAGI. The CDR3 contains 14 residues.

This chain joins TRBV4-1 and TRBJ1-4, with a possible D match to TRBD1 (6 bases). The V and J ends lost 5 bases and 8 bases respectively, with 21 bases between them. In germline, CDR1 is MGHRA, CDR2 YSYEKL. The CDR3 covers 16 residues. The CDR3 sequence is CASSKKSAGDNEKLFF. The CDR3 bases are TGCGCCAGCAGCAAAAAGAGTGCAGGGGATAACGAAAAACTGTTTTTT.

This chain joins TRBV19 and TRBJ2-1, with D possibly TRBD1 on 6 matching bases. The V end lost 7 bases, the J end lost 5 bases, and 24 bases lay between the germline ends. Per the germline V gene, CDR1 is LNHDA and CDR2 is SQIVND (reference sequence). This CDR3 contains 17 residues. The CDR3 loop reads CASKRGFLGYSNNEQFF. The DNA of the CDR3 is TGTGCCAGTAAAAGGGGGTTTTTGGGGTACAGTAACAATGAGCAGTTCTTC.

The rearrangement uses TRBV19 and TRBJ1-5; possible D gene TRBD1, 5 bases. The CDR3 runs 14 residues. Trimming left V 3 bases short and J 7 bases short, with 13 bases between. CDR1 is LNHDA and CDR2 is SQIVND in the germline V gene (reference sequence). The CDR3 nucleotides are TGTGCCAGTAGTATGAGGGGCGGGTGGCAGCCCCAGCATTTT. As protein: CASSMRGGWQPQHF.

J is TRBJ2-6 and V is TRBV2; tentative D call: TRBD1 (6 bases). The CDR3 sequence is 15 residues long. Germline V CDR1 and CDR2: SNHLY, FYNNEI. Trimming shortened V by 3 bases and J by 3 bases, and 9 bases separated the two germline ends. Here the CDR3 DNA reads TGTGCCAGCAGTGATACAGGGTTTGGGGCCAACGTCCTGACTTTC. It translates to CASSDTGFGANVLTF.

The chain couples TRBV19 to TRBJ2-6, with D unresolved. The V end lost 5 bases, the J end lost 2 bases, and 10 bases lay between the germline ends. This CDR3 spans 15 amino acids. Germline CDR1 LNHDA, CDR2 SQIVND (reference sequence). This CDR3 is CASSDVQPGANVLTF. CDR3 nucleotide sequence: TGTGCCAGTAGTGACGTGCAGCCTGGGGCCAACGTCCTGACTTTC.

The CDR3 region is CSAFSVGQGKTEAFF. The CDR3 DNA reads as TGCAGCGCCTTTTCCGTGGGACAGGGGAAGACTGAAGCTTTCTTT. This sequence joins TRBV29-1 and TRBJ1-1, with 10 bases matching TRBD1. Germline-derived CDR1 and CDR2 are SQVTM and ANQGSEA. The CDR3 covers 15 residues. J was trimmed by 5 bases and V by 7 bases; bases with no gene match: 13. Using reference TRBV29-1 and TRBJ1-1 for the parts outside the CDR3, the full variable domain is SAVISQKPSRDICQRGTSLTIQCQVDSQVTMMFWYRQQPGQSLTLIATANQGSEATYESGFVIDKFPISRPNLTFSTLTVSNMSPEDSSIYLCSAFSVGQGKTEAFFGQGTRLTVV.

This clone was counted only a few times. This sequence joins TRBV6-5 and TRBJ2-2; D uncertain. The CDR3 has 13 amino acids. Germline CDR1 is MNHEY and CDR2 is SVGAGI. V was cut by 5 bases and J by 6 bases, with 10 bases left in between. The CDR3 nucleotides are TGTGCCAGCAGTCCCCCACGGGCCGGGGAGCTGTTTTTT. Translating it yields CASSPPRAGELFF.

This clone has more than one count but fewer than ten. The gene calls are TRBV11-2 and TRBJ2-3, with 7 positions matching TRBD2. The germline V gene has CDR1 SGHAT and CDR2 FQNNGV. This CDR3 has 18 amino acids. Unmatched junction bases numbered 12, after V lost 1 base and J lost 2 bases. CDR3 in DNA: TGTGCCAGCAGCTTAGTCCCCCCGGCTAGCGGCTACACAGATACGCAGTATTTT. Translation: CASSLVPPASGYTDTQYF.

This chain connects TRBV18 to TRBJ2-3, with 9 bases aligning to TRBD1. The CDR3 covers 17 residues. From germline, CDR1 is KGHSH and CDR2 LQKENI. With V trimmed by 0 bases and J by 0 bases, 4 bases remained unmatched. The CDR3 sequence: CASSPPFGTGSTDTQYF. The CDR3 region has the DNA TGTGCCAGCTCACCACCGTTCGGGACAGGGAGCACAGATACGCAGTATTTT.

This chain uses TRBV30 with TRBJ2-7; D is perhaps TRBD1 or TRBD2 (5 bases each). This CDR3 has 13 amino acids. Germline V gives CDR1 GTSNPN, CDR2 SVGIG (reference sequence). Trimming took off 0 bases at V and 6 bases at J, with 12 bases between the two ends. CDR3 in amino acids: CAWSVEGPLEQYF. The CDR3 bases are TGTGCCTGGAGTGTCGAGGGACCCCTCGAGCAGTACTTC.

V usage is TRBV7-2 and J usage is TRBJ1-5; D remains ambiguous. Trimming shortened V by 4 bases and J by 11 bases, and 9 bases separated the two germline ends. This CDR3 spans 11 amino acids. Germline CDR1 is SGHTA and CDR2 is FQGNSA. This CDR3 is CASSSRSTQHF. In nucleotides, the CDR3 is TGTGCCAGCAGCTCCCGCTCGACCCAGCATTTT.

This clone was seen only once. This chain uses TRBV27 with TRBJ1-2, with 7 nucleotides matching TRBD1. Germline lookup yields CDR1 MNHEY and CDR2 SMNVEV (reference sequence). CDR3 length: 12 amino acids. The J segment lost 5 bases and the V segment lost 8 bases, leaving 5 bases of the junction unmatched. CDR3 DNA: TGTGCCAGCTCCCAGACAGGGTATGGCTACACCTTC. Translation gives CASSQTGYGYTF.

This clone has a single count. The V call is TRBV6-1, the J call TRBJ1-1, with 8 bases fitting TRBD1. In germline, CDR1 is MNHNS, CDR2 SASEGT. V trimming: 3 bases; J trimming: 4 bases; junction bases outside the gene matches: 13. This CDR3 region has 17 residues. CDR3 sequence (DNA): TGTGCCAGCAGTGAGGTCTCAGGGGGCGATTCGGGCACTGAAGCTTTCTTT. Protein product: CASSEVSGGDSGTEAFF.

In this sample, this clone turned up once. The chain is built from TRBV5-1 and TRBJ2-4; 8 nucleotides match TRBD2. Per the germline V gene, CDR1 is SGHRS and CDR2 is YFSETQ. The CDR3 extends over 13 amino acids. Trimming took 7 bases from V and 1 from J; bases not matched to a gene: 1. The CDR3 loop reads CASAGGAKNIQYF. In DNA, the CDR3 is TGCGCCAGCGCGGGGGGCGCCAAAAACATTCAGTACTTC.